Included here is one T cell receptor (beta chain) sequence, with context. This may arise from a read error, as a much more abundant clone is one base away. For the second PCR, which ran for about 6 to 11 cycles, a sample-barcoded 5' primer and a J-beta primer mix were used. TCRdb itself ran the 5' RACE reads through MiXCR, one entry per CDR3 protein. The sample yields hundreds of thousands of distinct CDR3 sequences, 25% to 30% seen once. The entry originates in a study of blood T cells in healthy people across ages. The CDR3 is 14 amino acids. The V and J ends lost 1 base and 4 bases respectively, with 9 bases between them.

This receptor was identified in an elderly woman in good health. The chain uses TRBV12-3 or TRBV12-4 and TRBJ2-3; D is uncertain. Material: blood. The CDR3 DNA reads as TGTGCCAGCAGTTTAGGAATGACCGCAGATACGCAGTATTTT. Amino acids: CASSLGMTADTQYF.